Presented here are 15 T cell receptor beta chains from one specimen sequenced in a study of T cells in Graves' hyperthyroidism and ophthalmopathy. Amplified TCR beta CDR3 regions came from RNA transcripts. HTBI primers drove first-round RT-PCR of the TCR CDR3. TCRdb used MiXCR to reprocess the multiplex PCR reads, holding one entry per CDR3 protein. This table has fewer than 650,000 distinct CDR3 sequences, 14% appearing once. Sample: blood. The receptors come from a woman younger than 30 with Graves' ophthalmopathy.

This clonotype turned up a few times. The chain combines TRBV7-9 with TRBJ1-5, with 7 bases aligning to TRBD1. Per germline, CDR1 SEHNR and CDR2 FQNEAQ (reference sequence). The trim removed 5 bases at V and 6 bases at J, leaving 10 bases unmatched. CDR3 size: 15 residues. CDR3 DNA: TGTGCCAGCAGCAGGGACAGTCTGGTAGGTCAGCCCCAGCATTTT. Translating gives CASSRDSLVGQPQHF.

This clonotype was seen a handful of times. V is TRBV12-5 and J is TRBJ2-7; 8 nucleotides align to TRBD1. In germline, CDR1 is LGHNT, CDR2 FRNRAP. The junction had 6 bases not matched to a gene; V was cut back by 0 bases and J by 2 bases. This CDR3 is built from 16 residues. CDR3: CASGLVPTGDPYEQYF. CDR3 in DNA: TGTGCTAGTGGTTTGGTACCGACAGGGGACCCCTACGAGCAGTACTTC.

This clonotype occurred many times. The chain recombines TRBV20-1 with TRBJ2-7; D not certain. This CDR3 region has 11 residues. The V end lost 1 base, the J end lost 3 bases, and 4 bases lay between the germline ends. CDR1 is DFQATT, CDR2 SNEGSKA, per germline (reference sequence). The CDR3 nucleotides read TGCAGTGCTAGAGGGTACTACGAGCAGTACTTC. Translation gives CSARGYYEQYF.

There are a few counts of this clonotype. V usage is TRBV10-3 and J usage is TRBJ1-1; weak D call: TRBD1 (5 bases). The length of the CDR3 is 13 residues. V dropped 9 bases and J dropped 1 base, with 12 bases sitting between them. Germline loops: CDR1 ENHRY, CDR2 SYGVKD. The CDR3 spells CAIAVQENTEAFF. The CDR3 DNA follows: TGTGCCATTGCCGTACAGGAGAACACTGAAGCTTTCTTT.

In this sample, this clonotype turned up many times. The chain has TRBV6-5 and TRBJ1-1, with TRBD1 identical over 11 bases. The CDR3 has 13 amino acids. The germline CDR1 and CDR2 sequences are MNHEY and SVGAGI. V dropped 2 bases and J dropped 11; count of bases not matched to a gene: 4. In nucleotides, the CDR3 is TGTGCCAGCAGTTACGGACAGGGGGCCACGGCTTTCTTT. Amino acid sequence: CASSYGQGATAFF.

This clonotype has at least ten counts. The rearrangement links TRBV7-2 to TRBJ1-5, with 9 bases matching TRBD1. The CDR3 sequence is 17 residues long. The germline V gene encodes CDR1 SGHTA and CDR2 FQGNSA. With 5 bases clipped from V and 6 bases from J, the junction kept 14 bases outside the gene matches. CDR3 DNA: TGTGCCAGCAGCCCGAGACAGGGGGGCTGGATTTTTCAGCCCCAGCATTTT. Translated: CASSPRQGGWIFQPQHF.

The rearrangement uses TRBV12-3 or TRBV12-4 and TRBJ2-3; D is unresolved. Trimming pared 8 bases from V and 4 bases from J, leaving 4 bases between. The CDR3 extends over 10 amino acids. CDR3 protein: CASEADTQYF. CDR3 DNA: TGTGCCAGCGAGGCAGATACGCAGTATTTT.

This sequence joins TRBV14 and TRBJ1-3; no clear D. The CDR3 sequence is 15 residues long. V was clipped by 1 base and J by 2 bases, with 9 bases between them. From germline, CDR1 is SGHDN and CDR2 FVKESK. The CDR3 reads CASSQGRLAGNTIYF. CDR3 bases: TGTGCCAGCAGCCAAGGAAGGCTAGCTGGAAACACCATATATTTT.

This clonotype was recorded a few times. The chain combines TRBV4-1 with TRBJ2-2; D perhaps matches TRBD2 (5 bases). The CDR3 totals 13 residues. The germline V gene encodes CDR1 MGHRA and CDR2 YSYEKL. Trimming stripped 4 bases from V and 6 bases from J, with 9 bases between. The CDR3 protein is CASSPTRSGELFF. The CDR3 coding sequence is TGCGCCAGCAGCCCTACTAGATCCGGGGAGCTGTTTTTT.

This clonotype has only a few counts. This sequence joins TRBV20-1 and TRBJ2-7; TRBD1 agrees at 10 bases. V was clipped by 0 bases and J by 3 bases; unmatched bases: 17. The CDR3 runs 19 residues. The germline V gene encodes CDR1 DFQATT and CDR2 SNEGSKA (reference sequence). CDR3 sequence reads: CSARDFGTGEWTYHYEQYF. CDR3 DNA: TGCAGTGCTAGAGATTTCGGGACAGGGGAGTGGACTTATCACTACGAGCAGTACTTC.

In this sample, this clonotype turned up many times. The V gene is TRBV14, the J gene TRBJ2-7; D is possibly TRBD1 or TRBD2 (5 bases each). The germline gives CDR1 SGHDN, CDR2 FVKESK. V lost 6 bases and J 1 base, leaving 16 bases between the germline ends. The CDR3 has 15 residues. The CDR3 loop is CASSRWDRTSYEQYF. CDR3 DNA sequence: TGTGCCAGCAGTCGATGGGACCGAACATCCTACGAGCAGTACTTC.

This clonotype was seen many times. This chain joins TRBV12-5 and TRBJ1-3, with D uncertain. The CDR3 runs 15 residues. V was clipped by 0 bases and J by 0 bases, with 6 bases between them. CDR1 is LGHNT, CDR2 FRNRAP, per germline. In nucleotides, the CDR3 is TGTGCTAGTGGTTTGGTCATCTACTCTGGAAACACCATATATTTT. Translated: CASGLVIYSGNTIYF.

The CDR3 loop reads CASSITWVTPLHF. CDR3 DNA: TGTGCCAGTAGTATAACTTGGGTCACACCCCTCCACTTT. The J gene is TRBJ1-6, the V gene TRBV19; D ambiguous. The CDR3 has 13 amino acids. CDR1 is LNHDA and CDR2 is SQIVND in the germline V gene (reference sequence). The V gene lost 2 bases and the J gene lost 11 bases, with 10 bases spanning the gap. The full variable domain, completed using reference TRBV19 and TRBJ1-6, is DGGITQSPKYLFRKEGQNVTLSCEQNLNHDAMYWYRQDPGQGLRLIYYSQIVNDFQKGDIAEGYSVSREKKESFPLTVTSAQKNPTAFYLCASSITWVTPLHFGNGTRLTVT.

This clonotype was counted many times. The CDR3 loop reads CASSPWTGDDQETQYF. CDR3 bases: TGTGCCAGCAGCCCGTGGACAGGGGATGACCAAGAGACCCAGTACTTC. The chain is built from TRBV11-3 and TRBJ2-5; 9 positions match TRBD1. The J segment lost 0 bases and the V segment lost 5 bases, leaving 7 bases of the junction unmatched. From germline, CDR1 is SGHNT and CDR2 YENEEA. CDR3 length equals 16 residues.

Concerning this clonotype: With a much larger clone just one base away, this may be a read error. The chain is built from TRBV27 and TRBJ1-5; tentative D call: TRBD1 (6 bases). V was trimmed by 6 bases and J by 11 bases, leaving 17 bases between them. The V gene's germline CDR1 is MNHEY and CDR2 SMNVEV (reference sequence). This CDR3 is 13 amino acids long. CDR3 protein: CASSLQGFKAQHF. The CDR3 DNA follows: TGTGCCAGCAGCCTTCAGGGGTTTAAGGCCCAGCATTTT.